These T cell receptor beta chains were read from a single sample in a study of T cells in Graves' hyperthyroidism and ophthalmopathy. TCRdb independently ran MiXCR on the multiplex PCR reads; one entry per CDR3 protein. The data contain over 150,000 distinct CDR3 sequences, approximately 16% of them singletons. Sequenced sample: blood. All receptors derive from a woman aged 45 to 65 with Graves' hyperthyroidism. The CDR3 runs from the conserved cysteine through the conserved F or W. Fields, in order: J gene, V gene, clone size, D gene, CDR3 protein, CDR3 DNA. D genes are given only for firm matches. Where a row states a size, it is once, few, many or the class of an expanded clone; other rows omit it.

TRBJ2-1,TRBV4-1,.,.,CASSQAGTGNEQFF,TGCGCCAGCAGCCAAGCCGGGACGGGCAATGAGCAGTTCTTC
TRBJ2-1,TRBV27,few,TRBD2,CASSSEYGRDNEQFF,TGTGCCAGCAGTTCCGAGTACGGGAGGGACAATGAGCAGTTCTTC
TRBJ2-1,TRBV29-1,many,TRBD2,CSVEDQLAGVRRSGEQFF,TGCAGCGTTGAAGATCAACTAGCGGGAGTGCGGAGGTCTGGTGAGCAGTTCTTC
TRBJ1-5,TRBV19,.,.,CASSMGPNQPQHF,TGTGCCAGTAGTATGGGCCCCAATCAGCCCCAGCATTTT
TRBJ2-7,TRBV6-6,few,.,CASSYFGVAEQYF,TGTGCCAGCAGTTACTTCGGGGTAGCCGAGCAGTACTTC
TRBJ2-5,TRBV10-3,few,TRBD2,CAISGRGRAGQETQYF,TGTGCCATCAGTGGTCGAGGGAGGGCCGGCCAAGAGACCCAGTACTTC
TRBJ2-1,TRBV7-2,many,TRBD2,CASRASGASNEQFF,TGTGCCAGCAGGGCTAGCGGGGCCTCCAATGAGCAGTTCTTC
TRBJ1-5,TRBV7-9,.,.,CASSLAGSQPQHF,TGTGCCAGCAGCTTAGCGGGGTCTCAGCCCCAGCATTTT
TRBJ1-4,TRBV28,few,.,CASSTPGRGTNEKLFF,TGTGCCAGCAGTACTCCAGGGCGCGGAACTAATGAAAAACTGTTTTTT
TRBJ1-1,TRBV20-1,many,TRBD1,CSARAGQGARTEAFF,TGCAGTGCTAGAGCTGGACAGGGGGCAAGAACTGAAGCTTTCTTT
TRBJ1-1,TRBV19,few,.,CASSMVPGWNTEAFF,TGTGCCAGTAGTATGGTTCCAGGGTGGAACACTGAAGCTTTCTTT
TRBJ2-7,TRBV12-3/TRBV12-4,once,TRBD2,CASSLGTRPYEQYF,TGTGCCAGCAGCCTCGGGACTAGACCCTACGAGCAGTACTTC
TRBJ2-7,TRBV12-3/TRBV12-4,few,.,CASSTHRNSYEQYF,TGTGCCAGCAGTACACACAGGAACTCCTACGAGCAGTACTTC
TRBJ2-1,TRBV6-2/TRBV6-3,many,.,CASSYSGWSKVYNEQFF,TGTGCCAGCAGTTACTCCGGGTGGTCTAAGGTCTACAATGAGCAGTTCTTC
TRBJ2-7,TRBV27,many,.,CASRPGGVSYEQYF,TGTGCCAGCCGCCCGGGTGGGGTTTCCTACGAGCAGTACTTC
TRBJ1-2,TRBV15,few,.,CATSRNGRDTSYGYTF,TGTGCCACCAGCAGAAACGGGAGGGACACTTCCTATGGCTACACCTTC
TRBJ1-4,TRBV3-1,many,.,CASSLGGPLNEKLFF,TGTGCCAGCAGCCTTGGGGGACCGCTTAATGAAAAACTGTTTTTT
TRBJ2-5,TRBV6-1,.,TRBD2,CATPAGQETQYF,TGTGCCACCCCAGCGGGGCAAGAGACCCAGTACTTC
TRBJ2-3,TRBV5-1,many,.,CASSGSEVGTDTQYF,TGCGCCAGCAGCGGTAGCGAAGTCGGCACAGATACGCAGTATTTT
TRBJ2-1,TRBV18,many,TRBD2,CASSPGLAGVRRNEQFF,TGTGCCAGCTCCCCCGGACTAGCGGGAGTAAGGAGGAATGAGCAGTTCTTC
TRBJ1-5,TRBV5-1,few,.,CASSLGFMGDNQPQHF,TGCGCCAGCAGCTTGGGATTCATGGGGGACAATCAGCCCCAGCATTTT
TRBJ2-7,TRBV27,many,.,CASSNRADSYEQYF,TGTGCCAGCAGTAACAGGGCCGACTCCTACGAGCAGTACTTC
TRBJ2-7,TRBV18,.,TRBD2,CASSPLPGLGSYEQYF,TGTGCCAGCTCACCACTTCCGGGACTAGGGTCCTACGAGCAGTACTTC
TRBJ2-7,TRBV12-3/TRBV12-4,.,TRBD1,CASSFFGTGGVYEQYF,TGTGCCAGCAGTTTTTTCGGGACAGGGGGTGTCTACGAGCAGTACTTC
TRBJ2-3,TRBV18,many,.,CASSPSATDTQYF,TGTGCCAGCTCACCCTCGGCCACAGATACGCAGTATTTT
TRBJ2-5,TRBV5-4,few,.,CASSLDGNQETQYF,TGTGCCAGCAGCTTGGATGGCAACCAAGAGACCCAGTACTTC
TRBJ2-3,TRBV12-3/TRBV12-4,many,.,CASSPDSTDTQYF,TGTGCCAGCAGTCCCGACAGCACAGATACGCAGTATTTT
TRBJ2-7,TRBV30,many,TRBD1,CAWTTPGQDLPRYF,TGTGCCTGGACCACTCCGGGACAGGACCTACCACGGTACTTC